This T cell receptor beta chain was identified during a study of vaccination and CD4 T cells after COVID-19. General observations from the study: Spike mono-reactive clones accounted for 304 of the 307 vaccine-specific clones found in convalescent patients. Median counts of SARS-CoV-2-reactive clonotypes increased from about 20 to 38; this difference was not significant.

TCRdb re-called the PCR reads through MiXCR, storing one row per CDR3 protein. The sample includes tens of thousands of distinct CDR3 sequences, roughly 64% of them seen just once. Germline lookup yields CDR1 GTSNPN and CDR2 SVGIG (reference sequence). The CDR3 runs to 16 residues. The germline V and J ends were trimmed by 0 bases and 1 base, with 15 bases remaining between them. To note about this clonotype: No antigen is known for it.

The chain combines TRBV30 with TRBJ2-5; tentatively, D is TRBD2 (5 bases). The TCR comes from a human donor who had recovered from COVID-19. Specimen: CD4+ T cells from blood, collected before SARS-CoV-2 vaccination. Here the CDR3 DNA reads TGTGCCTGGAGTGTAATGACTACCCTGTCCCAAGAGACCCAGTACTTC. Translated, it gives CAWSVMTTLSQETQYF. The full variable domain, its missing parts supplied by reference TRBV30 and TRBJ2-5, is SQTIHQWPATLVQPVGSPLSLECTVEGTSNPNLYWYRQAAGRGLQLLFYSVGIGQISSEVPQNLSASRPQDRQFILSSKKLLLSDSGFYLCAWSVMTTLSQETQYFGPGTRLLVL.